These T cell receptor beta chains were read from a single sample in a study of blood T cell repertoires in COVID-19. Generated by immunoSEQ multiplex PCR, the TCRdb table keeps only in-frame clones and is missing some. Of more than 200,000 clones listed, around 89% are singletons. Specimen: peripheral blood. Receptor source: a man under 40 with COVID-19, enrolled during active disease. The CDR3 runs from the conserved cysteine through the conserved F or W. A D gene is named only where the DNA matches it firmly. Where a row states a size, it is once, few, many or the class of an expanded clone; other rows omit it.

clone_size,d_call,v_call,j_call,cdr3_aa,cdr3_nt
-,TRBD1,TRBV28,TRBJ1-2,CASSTPGTGGKKGYTF,TGTGCCAGCAGTACTCCCGGGACAGGGGGCAAGAAGGGCTACACCTTC
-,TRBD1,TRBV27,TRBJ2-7,CASTTWTGDEQYF,TGTGCCAGCACGACCTGGACAGGGGACGAGCAGTACTTC
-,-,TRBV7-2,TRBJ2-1,CASSSDRYEQFF,TGTGCCAGCAGCTCAGACAGGTATGAGCAGTTCTTC
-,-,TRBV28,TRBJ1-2,CASSSDPREGRGNYGYTF,TGTGCCAGCAGTTCGGACCCTCGGGAGGGGCGTGGGAACTATGGCTACACCTTC
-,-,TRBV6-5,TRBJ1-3,CASSEDSTSGNTIYF,TGTGCCAGCAGCGAGGACAGCACCTCTGGAAACACCATATATTTT
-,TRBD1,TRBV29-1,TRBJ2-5,CSVDRQGATQYF,TGCAGCGTTGACAGACAGGGTGCGACCCAGTACTTC
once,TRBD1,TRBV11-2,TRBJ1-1,CASSSSDRGQGAFF,TGTGCCAGCAGCTCTTCAGACAGGGGGCAAGGAGCTTTCTTT
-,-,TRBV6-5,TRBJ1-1,CASSYSSLNTEAFF,TGTGCCAGCAGTTACTCGTCTCTGAACACTGAAGCTTTCTTT
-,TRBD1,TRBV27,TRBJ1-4,CASSGRGRGEKLFF,TGTGCCAGCAGTGGAAGGGGGCGCGGGGAAAAACTGTTTTTT
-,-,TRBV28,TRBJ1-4,CASSRTPYEKLFF,TGTGCCAGCAGTAGGACACCTTACGAAAAACTGTTTTTT
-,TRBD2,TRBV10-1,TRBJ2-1,CASSDRGLANEQFF,TGCGCCAGCAGTGATAGGGGACTAGCGAATGAGCAGTTCTTC
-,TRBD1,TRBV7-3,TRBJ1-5,CASSSWTGGAANPQPQHF,TGTGCCAGCAGCTCATGGACAGGGGGCGCGGCAAATCCTCAGCCCCAGCATTTT
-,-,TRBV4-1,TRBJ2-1,CASSLVLGTPSAQFF,TGCGCCAGCAGCCTTGTTCTGGGGACACCGAGCGCGCAGTTCTTC
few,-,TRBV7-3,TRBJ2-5,CASSLGSQQETQYF,TGTGCCAGCAGCTTGGGCAGCCAACAAGAGACCCAGTACTTC
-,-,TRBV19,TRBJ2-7,CASSISRETLYEQYF,TGTGCCAGTAGTATAAGCAGGGAAACCCTCTACGAGCAGTACTTC
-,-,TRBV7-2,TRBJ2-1,CASSVDGGNFNEQFF,TGTGCCAGCAGCGTAGACGGCGGGAACTTCAATGAGCAGTTCTTC
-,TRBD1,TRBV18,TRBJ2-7,CASSLRQGSPYEQYF,TGTGCCAGCTCACTACGACAGGGGTCACCCTACGAGCAGTACTTC
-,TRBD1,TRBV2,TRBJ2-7,CASNEQGTSYEQYF,TGTGCCAGCAATGAACAGGGGACCTCATACGAGCAGTACTTC
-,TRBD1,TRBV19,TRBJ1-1,CASSMGTVMNTEAFF,TGTGCCAGTAGTATGGGGACAGTCATGAACACTGAAGCTTTCTTT
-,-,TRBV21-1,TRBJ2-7,CASRTAEYSYEQYF,TGTGCCAGCAGGACAGCCGAGTACTCCTACGAGCAGTACTTC
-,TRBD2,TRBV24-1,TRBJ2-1,CATSDEGLAGSYNEQFF,TGTGCCACCAGTGACGAGGGGCTAGCGGGGTCCTACAATGAGCAGTTCTTC
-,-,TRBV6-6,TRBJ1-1,CASSYSVVTEAFF,TGTGCCAGCAGTTACTCGGTAGTCACTGAAGCTTTCTTT